The 30 T cell receptor beta chains given below trace back to one sample, sequenced in a study of blood T cell repertoires in COVID-19. The assay was immunoSEQ multiplex PCR, and TCRdb's table has in-frame clones only and misses some. The repertoire consists of almost 200,000 clones, with around 81% occurring once and the leading ten covering 0.8% to 0.95%. Input material: peripheral blood. Source of these receptors: a man in his sixties with COVID-19, enrolled during active disease.

The chain uses TRBV5-4 and TRBJ1-2; tentatively, D is TRBD1 (6 bases). Trimming removed 2 bases from V and 4 bases from J, with 15 bases in between. Germline V CDR1 and CDR2: SGHNT, YYREEE (reference sequence). CDR3 size: 15 residues. The CDR3 is CASSFDRKASYGYTF. In DNA form, the CDR3 reads TGTGCCAGCAGCTTTGACAGGAAGGCAAGCTATGGCTACACCTTC.

The rearrangement joins TRBV4-1 to TRBJ1-2; TRBD1 aligns across 8 bases. The CDR3 sequence is 15 residues long. Losses at the gene ends were 1 base for V and 4 bases for J; bases not matched to a gene: 5. Germline loops: CDR1 MGHRA, CDR2 YSYEKL. This CDR3 reads CASSQGQGIIYGYTF. CDR3 DNA sequence: TGCGCCAGCAGCCAAGGACAGGGGATTATCTATGGCTACACCTTC.

This chain joins TRBV19 and TRBJ1-1; tentatively, D is TRBD1 (5 bases). The V end lost 9 bases, the J end lost 12 bases, and 23 bases lay between the germline ends. CDR3 length equals 13 residues. CDR1 is LNHDA, CDR2 SQIVND, per germline (reference sequence). Written as DNA, the CDR3 is TGTGCCAGCAGTGGACAAATCGGGTTGGGAACTTTCTTT. This encodes CASSGQIGLGTFF.

The chain joins TRBV18 to TRBJ1-6; TRBD1 matches 7 bases. The CDR3 length is 13 residues. Germline CDR1 and CDR2: KGHSH and LQKENI. Trimming at V came to 5 bases and at J to 7 bases, leaving 2 bases not matched to a gene. CDR3 bases: TGTGCCAGCTCAGGGACAGAAAATTCACCCCTCCACTTT. This gives the protein CASSGTENSPLHF. The full variable domain, in which reference TRBV18 and TRBJ1-6 provide the parts outside the CDR3, is NAGVMQNPRHLVRRRGQEARLRCSPMKGHSHVYWYRQLPEEGLKFMVYLQKENIIDESGMPKERFSAEFPKEGPSILRIQQVVRGDSAAYFCASSGTENSPLHFGNGTRLTVT.

This clone has a single count. The rearrangement links TRBV5-1 to TRBJ1-4; the match to TRBD1 covers 10 bases. Unmatched junction bases numbered 3, after V lost 3 bases and J lost 7 bases. The germline V gene has CDR1 SGHRS and CDR2 YFSETQ. CDR3 length: 14 amino acids. CDR3 region: CASSSGQGGEKLFF. CDR3 nucleotides: TGCGCCAGCAGCTCCGGACAGGGGGGTGAAAAACTGTTTTTT.

The chain couples TRBV6-5 to TRBJ1-1; D might be TRBD1 (5 bases). The CDR3 spans 14 residues. CDR1 MNHEY and CDR2 SVGAGI come from the germline V gene. Trimming removed 5 bases at V and 4 bases at J, with 14 bases between. This CDR3 is CASSLDGGGTEAFF. CDR3 bases: TGTGCCAGCAGTCTGGACGGGGGAGGCACTGAAGCTTTCTTT.

The V call is TRBV24-1, the J call TRBJ1-2; a possible D gene is TRBD1 (5 bases). The ends were cut back, 5 bases at V and 5 bases at J, with 20 bases in the middle. The CDR3 is 16 residues long. In germline, CDR1 is KGHDR, CDR2 SFDVKD. This CDR3 is CATSGTQGFLGYGYTF. CDR3 sequence (DNA): TGTGCCACCAGTGGGACCCAGGGATTCCTCGGATATGGCTACACCTTC.

The V call is TRBV5-1, the J call TRBJ2-2; 10 bases map to TRBD2. There are 15 residues in the CDR3. In germline, CDR1 is SGHRS, CDR2 YFSETQ. With 1 base clipped from V and 6 bases from J, the junction kept 3 bases outside the gene matches. CDR3 in amino acids: CASSLSLAGAGELFF. CDR3 in DNA: TGCGCCAGCAGCTTGTCCCTAGCGGGAGCCGGGGAGCTGTTTTTT.

The chain is built from TRBV6-5 and TRBJ1-2; TRBD1 matches at 8 bases. The germline CDR1 and CDR2 sequences are MNHEY and SVGAGI. V gave up 6 bases and J gave up 10 bases; unmatched junction bases: 7. The CDR3 extends over 12 amino acids. The CDR3, as DNA: TGTGCCAGCAGGCCCCGGACAGGGCCCTACACCTTC. This encodes CASRPRTGPYTF.

This rearrangement joins TRBV18 to TRBJ2-3; TRBD1 aligns across 10 bases. Germline loops: CDR1 KGHSH, CDR2 LQKENI. Germline trimming cut 3 bases from V and 4 bases from J; bases unmatched to any gene: 4. The CDR3 spans 15 residues. The CDR3 DNA reads TGTGCCAGCTCACCGTACGGGACAGGGGCAGATACGCAGTATTTT. It is translated as CASSPYGTGADTQYF.

This chain joins TRBV15 and TRBJ1-3; tentatively, D is TRBD1 (5 bases). Trimming pared 0 bases from V and 3 bases from J, leaving 12 bases between. Germline-derived CDR1 and CDR2 are LNHNV and YYDKDF (reference sequence). There are 16 residues in the CDR3. The CDR3 region is CATSRDTTVNGNTIYF. DNA for the CDR3: TGTGCCACCAGCAGAGATACGACAGTCAATGGAAACACCATATATTTT.

The rearrangement uses TRBV29-1 and TRBJ2-7; the D gene is possibly TRBD1 (6 bases). CDR3 length equals 13 residues. V was trimmed by 3 bases and J by 2 bases, leaving 11 bases between them. CDR1 and CDR2 (germline): SQVTM, ANQGSEA. The CDR3 protein is CSVERKGAYEQYF. The CDR3 region has the DNA TGCAGCGTTGAGCGTAAGGGGGCCTACGAGCAGTACTTC.

The chain couples TRBV27 to TRBJ2-6, with D maybe TRBD1 (5 bases). The V end was cut by 3 bases, the J end by 4 bases, with 10 bases between. The CDR3 is 15 residues long. Germline CDR1 MNHEY, CDR2 SMNVEV (reference sequence). CDR3: CASSFQTVGANVLTF. For the CDR3, the DNA is TGTGCCAGCAGTTTCCAGACAGTAGGGGCCAACGTCCTGACTTTC.

This clone has only one observation. J is TRBJ2-4 and V is TRBV5-1; 8 positions agree with TRBD1. V shed 4 bases and J 0 bases; nucleotides not matched to a gene: 9. The length of the CDR3 is 17 residues. Germline CDR1 SGHRS, CDR2 YFSETQ. CDR3 in amino acids: CASSGADRAGAKNIQYF. The CDR3 bases are TGCGCCAGCAGCGGAGCGGACAGGGCCGGAGCCAAAAACATTCAGTACTTC.

The chain is built from TRBV6-4 and TRBJ1-1; D is unclear. The CDR3 extends over 17 amino acids. Germline V gives CDR1 MRHNA, CDR2 SNTAGT. With 0 bases removed from V and 0 bases from J, the gap between germline ends came to 14 bases. The CDR3 DNA reads TGTGCCAGCAGTGACTCGAGTCTGAGGCATGTGAACACTGAAGCTTTCTTT. It codes for CASSDSSLRHVNTEAFF.

The rearrangement links TRBV10-3 to TRBJ2-5, with D possibly matching TRBD2 (7 bases). Deletions cut 6 bases from V and 2 bases from J, with 16 bases between. The V gene's germline CDR1 is ENHRY and CDR2 SYGVKD. This CDR3 has 15 amino acids. The CDR3 spells CAIRGGGAEQETQYF. The CDR3, as DNA: TGTGCCATCAGGGGAGGGGGGGCTGAACAAGAGACCCAGTACTTC.

The chain is built from TRBV19 and TRBJ1-6, with D possibly TRBD1 on 6 matching bases. CDR1 is LNHDA, CDR2 SQIVND, per germline (reference sequence). The CDR3 sequence is 13 residues long. The V end lost 8 bases, the J end lost 9 bases, and 14 bases lay between the germline ends. The CDR3: CASVGGQGSPLHF. The CDR3 nucleotides read TGTGCCAGTGTGGGGGGGCAGGGTTCACCCCTCCACTTT.

J is TRBJ1-2 and V is TRBV25-1; D gene uncertain. Germline loops: CDR1 MGHDK, CDR2 SYGVNS. V gave up 4 bases and J gave up 7 bases, with 7 bases separating them. This CDR3 has 11 residues. The CDR3 coding sequence is TGTGCCAGCAGTGGCGGGAGTGGCTACACCTTC. This gives the protein CASSGGSGYTF.

This chain joins TRBV10-3 and TRBJ2-6, with TRBD1 as a possible D gene (5 bases). Per germline, CDR1 ENHRY and CDR2 SYGVKD. V lost 11 bases and J 0 bases, leaving 14 bases between the germline ends. This CDR3 contains 15 residues. Written as DNA, the CDR3 is TGTGCCGTTAAGCAGGGAAGCTCTGGGGCCAACGTCCTGACTTTC. It codes for CAVKQGSSGANVLTF.

V is TRBV5-1 and J is TRBJ2-7; 8 bases are shared with TRBD1. The length of the CDR3 is 14 residues. Trimming took 1 base from V and 5 from J; bases not matched to a gene: 5. CDR1 is SGHRS, CDR2 YFSETQ, per germline. The CDR3 region has the DNA TGCGCCAGCAGCTTGCGGACAGGGTCTGACGAGCAGTACTTC. The encoded protein is CASSLRTGSDEQYF.

This clone was detected a few times. V gene TRBV11-2 combines with J gene TRBJ1-3; perhaps TRBD1 as D (5 bases). This CDR3 comprises 13 residues. Germline V CDR1 and CDR2: SGHAT, FQNNGV. Trimming shortened V by 5 bases and J by 2 bases, and 7 bases separated the two germline ends. The CDR3 loop is CASSQGAGNTIYF. CDR3 sequence (DNA): TGTGCCAGCAGCCAAGGGGCTGGAAACACCATATATTTT.

The chain links TRBV4-3 to TRBJ1-2; D is perhaps TRBD1 (6 bases). This CDR3 is built from 15 residues. Germline-derived CDR1 and CDR2 are LGHNA and YSLEER. V was pared by 2 bases and J by 0 bases, with 10 bases between. The CDR3 DNA is TGCGCCAGCAGCCAATTACAGGGAACTAACTATGGCTACACCTTC. Amino acid sequence: CASSQLQGTNYGYTF.

The chain joins TRBV6-5 to TRBJ1-2, with 10 bases that match TRBD1. V lost 4 bases and J lost 2; bases outside the gene matches: 1. This CDR3 contains 14 residues. CDR1 and CDR2 (germline): MNHEY, SVGAGI. The chain's CDR3 is CASSLGQGNYGYTF. The CDR3 nucleotides are TGTGCCAGCAGTTTGGGACAGGGGAACTATGGCTACACCTTC.

The V gene is TRBV5-4, the J gene TRBJ1-2; tentatively, D is TRBD1 (5 bases). Trimming pared 1 base from V and 7 bases from J, leaving 11 bases between. Per germline, CDR1 SGHNT and CDR2 YYREEE (reference sequence). The CDR3 runs to 13 residues. The CDR3 here is CASSLSGAGGYTF. The CDR3 DNA is TGTGCCAGCAGCTTGAGCGGGGCGGGTGGCTACACCTTC.

This clone has more than one count but fewer than ten. The genes are TRBV7-9 and TRBJ1-5, with 11 bases identical to TRBD1. After removal of 4 bases from V and 9 bases from J, the junction contained 20 bases not matched to a gene. The CDR3 runs 19 residues. Looked up from germline, CDR1 is SEHNR and CDR2 is FQNEAQ (reference sequence). CDR3: CASSSPRDRGTELAGPQHF. CDR3 bases: TGTGCCAGCAGCTCGCCTCGGGACAGGGGGACAGAACTAGCTGGGCCCCAGCATTTT.

The chain joins TRBV7-8 to TRBJ1-1; the D is unclear. The germline V gene encodes CDR1 SGHVS and CDR2 FQNEAQ. Trimming left V 5 bases short and J 4 bases short, with 11 bases between. The CDR3 is 13 residues long. CDR3 loop: CASSPMRVTEAFF. The CDR3, as DNA: TGTGCCAGCAGCCCTATGAGGGTCACTGAAGCTTTCTTT.

This chain connects TRBV24-1 to TRBJ2-5, with TRBD2 identical over 9 bases. The CDR3 has 15 residues. The J segment lost 14 bases and the V segment lost 5 bases, leaving 17 bases of the junction unmatched. The germline V gene has CDR1 KGHDR and CDR2 SFDVKD. CDR3 in amino acids: CATSALTSSGTSLYF. CDR3 bases: TGTGCCACCAGTGCCCTTACGAGTTCCGGGACTAGCCTATACTTC.

The rearrangement links TRBV19 to TRBJ2-7; D is perhaps TRBD1 (5 bases). Germline-derived CDR1 and CDR2 are LNHDA and SQIVND (reference sequence). The CDR3 consists of 13 residues. V shed 8 bases and J shed 0 bases, with 11 bases lying between them. The CDR3 loop reads CASSPGYSYEQYF. The DNA for the CDR3 is TGTGCCAGTTCACCAGGGTACTCCTACGAGCAGTACTTC.

This clone was seen just once. The chain recombines TRBV7-8 with TRBJ2-2; 7 positions match TRBD1. The germline V gene encodes CDR1 SGHVS and CDR2 FQNEAQ. Trimming took 1 base from V and 0 from J; bases not matched to a gene: 2. This CDR3 region has 16 residues. This CDR3 is CASSLGQGANTGELFF. The CDR3 nucleotides read TGTGCCAGCAGCTTAGGACAGGGTGCGAACACCGGGGAGCTGTTTTTT. The full variable domain, in which reference TRBV7-8 and TRBJ2-2 provide the parts outside the CDR3, is GAGVSQSPRYKVAKRGQDVALRCDPISGHVSLFWYQQALGQGPEFLTYFQNEAQLDKSGLPSDRFFAERPEGSVSTLKIQRTQQEDSAVYLCASSLGQGANTGELFFGEGSRLTVL.

This clone was seen just once. The chain carries TRBV18 and TRBJ1-3; the D is unclear. Germline lookup yields CDR1 KGHSH and CDR2 LQKENI. The CDR3 is 18 residues long. V was clipped by 2 bases and J by 1 base, with 18 bases between them. The CDR3 DNA reads as TGTGCCAGCTCACCAAGTACTGGCGGATCGGTATCTGGAAACACCATATATTTT. It translates to CASSPSTGGSVSGNTIYF.